The entry below describes one T cell receptor (beta chain). Its antigen is as yet unknown. Here immunoSEQ multiplex PCR was the method, and the copy in TCRdb shows in-frame clones only, minus some. Among 35,000 to 45,000 clones listed, under 85% were seen once. The length of the CDR3 is 16 residues. After removal of 6 bases from V and 3 bases from J, the junction contained 7 bases not matched to a gene. CDR1 MNHEY and CDR2 SMNVEV come from the germline V gene (reference sequence). The record originates from a study of lymphopenia after photon versus proton radiotherapy. Study-level points and caveats: After the lymphocyte nadir, photon-treated repertoires showed oligoclonal expansion, especially of CD8+ Temra cells. Under photons, naive T cells and diversity fell while effector/memory populations rose. A bigger post-nadir fall in TCR diversity correlated inversely with survival time in deceased patients.

This chain connects TRBV27 to TRBJ2-3, with 12 bases lining up with TRBD2. The TCR was taken from a woman between 70 and 85 years old with pancreatic cancer. The sequenced sample was peripheral blood, obtained from a patient treated with proton-based radiotherapy. This chain's CDR3 is CASSPLLAGGTDTQYF. CDR3 nucleotides: TGTGCCAGCAGCCCACTCCTAGCGGGAGGGACAGATACGCAGTATTTT.